Listed here is a single T cell receptor beta chain. Its target is not known. This sample was included in a study of vaccination and CD4 T cells after COVID-19. The Oncomine TCR Beta short-read assay was what sequenced the DNA obtained from cultured CD4+ T cells. TCRdb independently ran MiXCR on the PCR reads; one entry per CDR3 protein. The sample shows around 16,000 distinct CDR3 sequences, about 59% of them seen only once. Trimming pared 7 bases from V and 7 bases from J, leaving 17 bases between. The V gene's germline CDR1 is SNHLY and CDR2 FYNNEI. The CDR3 spans 15 residues. Time point given: late sampling 161 to 241 days after vaccination in three convalescent patients. Treatment defined: approximately 9-day PBMC culture with coronavirus spike peptide pools or control peptides (ViraFEST assay). TCRs were sequenced by ViraFEST after antigen-specific T cells had been expanded with peptide pools.

The chain carries TRBV2 and TRBJ1-6; no reliable D call. The sequence was obtained from a human donor who had recovered from COVID-19. The sample in question was CD4+ T cells from blood, cultured in vitro, obtained about 7 months after SARS-CoV-2 vaccination. The CDR3 bases are TGTGCCAGCACCGAAAGTAGGGCTGGCAATTCACCCCTCCACTTT. Translation: CASTESRAGNSPLHF.